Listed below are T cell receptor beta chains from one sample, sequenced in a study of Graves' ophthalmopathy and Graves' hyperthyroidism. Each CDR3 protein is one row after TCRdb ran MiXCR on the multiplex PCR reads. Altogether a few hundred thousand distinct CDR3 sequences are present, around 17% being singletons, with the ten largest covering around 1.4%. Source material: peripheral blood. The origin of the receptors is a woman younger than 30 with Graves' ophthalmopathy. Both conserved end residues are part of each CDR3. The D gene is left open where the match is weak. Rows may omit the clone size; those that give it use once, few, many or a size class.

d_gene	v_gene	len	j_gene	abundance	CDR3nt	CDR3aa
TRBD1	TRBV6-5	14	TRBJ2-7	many	TGTGCCAGCAGTTACAACAGGGGGCAGGGCGAGCAGTACTTC	CASSYNRGQGEQYF
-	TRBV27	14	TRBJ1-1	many	TGTGCCACTGGCGGGAAGGAGCGGAACACTGAAGCTTTCTTT	CATGGKERNTEAFF
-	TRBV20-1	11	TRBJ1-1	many	TGCAGTGCTAGAGTGGTGACCGAAGCTTTCTTT	CSARVVTEAFF
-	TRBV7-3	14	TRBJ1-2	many	TGTGCCAGCAGCTTAACGAGTCAGGGGTATGGCTACACCTTC	CASSLTSQGYGYTF
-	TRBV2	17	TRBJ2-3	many	TGTGCCAGCAGTGCACACCAGGGACGGTCTAGCACAGATACGCAGTATTTT	CASSAHQGRSSTDTQYF
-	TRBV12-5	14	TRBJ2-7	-	TGTGCTAGTGGTTTGGTTGTGGGGCCGCGGGAGCAGTACTTC	CASGLVVGPREQYF
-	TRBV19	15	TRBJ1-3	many	TGTGCCAGTAGTATTGGAAGGGCAGGGATCGACACCATATATTTT	CASSIGRAGIDTIYF
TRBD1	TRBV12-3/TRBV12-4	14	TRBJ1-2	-	TGTGCCAGCAGTAATAGGAACAGGGGACAGGGCTACACCTTC	CASSNRNRGQGYTF
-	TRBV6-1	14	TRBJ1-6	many	TGTGCCAGCTCCTCCTCAGGGGAAAATTCACCCCTCCACTTT	CASSSSGENSPLHF
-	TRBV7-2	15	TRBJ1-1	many	TGTGCCAGCGGTAAGGCAGGGGTGATGAACACTGAAGCTTTCTTT	CASGKAGVMNTEAFF
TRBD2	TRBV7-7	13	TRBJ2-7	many	TGTGCTAGCAGCTTAGTGGGGGGGTCCGAGCAGTACTTC	CASSLVGGSEQYF
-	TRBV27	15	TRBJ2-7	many	TGTGCCAGCAGTTCCCTCCCACCGTTGGCCAACGAGCAGTACTTC	CASSSLPPLANEQYF
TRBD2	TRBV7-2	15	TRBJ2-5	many	TGTGCCAGCACCTCCCGAAGAGCGGGAGTCGAGACCCAGTACTTC	CASTSRRAGVETQYF
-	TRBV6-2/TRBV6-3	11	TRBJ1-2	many	TGTGCCAGCAGTGGAACGGGTTTCTCCCACTTC	CASSGTGFSHF
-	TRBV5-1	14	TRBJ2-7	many	TGCGCCAGCAGCGTGAAGGGGCTCAGGGAAGAGCAGTACTTC	CASSVKGLREEQYF
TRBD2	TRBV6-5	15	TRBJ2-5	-	TGTGCCAGCAGTCACGGACTACCGGGGGGAGAGACCCAGTACTTC	CASSHGLPGGETQYF
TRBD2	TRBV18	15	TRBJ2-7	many	TGTGCCAGCTCACCCCCTGGCGGGAGAAGCTACGAGCAGTACTTC	CASSPPGGRSYEQYF
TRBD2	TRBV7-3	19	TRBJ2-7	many	TGTGCCAGCAGCTTCACTCCTAGAAGCTTCCTAACCGGGACTAGCAACCAGTACTTC	CASSFTPRSFLTGTSNQYF
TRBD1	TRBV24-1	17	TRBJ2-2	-	TGTGCCACCAGTGATTTCGAAGGGGGCAGGAACACCGGGGAGCTGTTTTTT	CATSDFEGGRNTGELFF
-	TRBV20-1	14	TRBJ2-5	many	TGCAGTGCTAGAGGGTTGAATAGCGCGGAGACCCAGTACTTC	CSARGLNSAETQYF
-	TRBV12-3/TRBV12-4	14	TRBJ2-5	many	TGTGCCAGCAGTTTAGGGGATTTAGGACAGACCCAGTACTTC	CASSLGDLGQTQYF
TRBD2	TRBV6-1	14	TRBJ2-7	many	TGTGCCAGCAGTCCTCCTAGCGGGGCTGGGGAGCAGTACTTC	CASSPPSGAGEQYF
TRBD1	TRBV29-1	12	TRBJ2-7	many	TGCAGCGTTGAAACAGGGGGCAACGAGCAGTACTTC	CSVETGGNEQYF
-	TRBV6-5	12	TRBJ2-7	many	TGTGCCAGCACGACTGGCTCCTACGAGCAGTACTTC	CASTTGSYEQYF
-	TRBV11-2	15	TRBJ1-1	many	TGTGCCAGCAGCTTGGGGTGGGGACGGGACACTGAAGCTTTCTTT	CASSLGWGRDTEAFF
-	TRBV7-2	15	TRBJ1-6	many	TGTGCCAGCAGCTTATCTCCAGGGCGCGGTTCACCCCTCCACTTT	CASSLSPGRGSPLHF
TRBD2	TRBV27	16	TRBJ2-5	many	TGTGCCAGCAGTGCCTGGACTAGCGGAGAGGAAGAGACCCAGTACTTC	CASSAWTSGEEETQYF
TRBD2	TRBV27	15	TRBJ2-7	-	TGTGCCAGCAGTTTATTTGCGGGAGAAGCCCACGAGCAGTACTTC	CASSLFAGEAHEQYF
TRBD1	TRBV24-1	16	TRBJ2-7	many	TGTGCCACCAGTGATCAAACCGGGACAGGGGGCTACGAGCAGTACTTC	CATSDQTGTGGYEQYF
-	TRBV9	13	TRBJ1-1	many	TGTGCCAGCAGCGTAGCCCCGGAAACTGAAGCTTTCTTT	CASSVAPETEAFF
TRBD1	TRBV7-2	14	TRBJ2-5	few	TGTGCCAGCAGCATAGGGACAGGGACAGAGACCCAGTACTTC	CASSIGTGTETQYF
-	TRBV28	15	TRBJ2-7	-	TGTGCCAGCAGTACAACCTTAGGGCGATTCTACGAGCAGTACTTC	CASSTTLGRFYEQYF
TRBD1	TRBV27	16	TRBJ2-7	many	TGTGCCAGCGCCCAAGACAGGGTGGACATAACCTACGAGCAGTACTTC	CASAQDRVDITYEQYF
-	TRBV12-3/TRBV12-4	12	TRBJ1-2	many	TGTGCCAGCAGTTTAGGAGTGGGGGGCTACACCTTC	CASSLGVGGYTF
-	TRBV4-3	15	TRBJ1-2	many	TGCGCCAGCAGCCAAGAAGGGACAACTAACTATGGCTACACCTTC	CASSQEGTTNYGYTF
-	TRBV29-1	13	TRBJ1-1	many	TGCAGCGTTGGCTCAGGATCCAACACTGAAGCTTTCTTT	CSVGSGSNTEAFF
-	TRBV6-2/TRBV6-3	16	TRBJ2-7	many	TGTGCCAGCAGTCGGGGCCGCCACCGGCGGAGCTACGAGCAGTACTTC	CASSRGRHRRSYEQYF
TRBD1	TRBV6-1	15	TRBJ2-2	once	TGTGCCAGCAGATCACAGGGGTTGGACACCGGGGAGCTGTTTTTT	CASRSQGLDTGELFF
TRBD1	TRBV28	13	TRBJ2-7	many	TGTGCCAGCAGCCCTGACAGGGCCTACGAGCAGTACTTC	CASSPDRAYEQYF
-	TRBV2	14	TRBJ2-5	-	TGTGCTACTAAGAAGGAGGAAGGGCAAGAGACCCAGTACTTC	CATKKEEGQETQYF
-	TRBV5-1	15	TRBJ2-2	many	TGCGCCAGCAGCTTGGTAGCAACGAACACCGGGGAGCTGTTTTTT	CASSLVATNTGELFF
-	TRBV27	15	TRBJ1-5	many	TGTGCCAGCAGGGCCTTATATGTTGGCAATCAGCCCCAGCATTTT	CASRALYVGNQPQHF
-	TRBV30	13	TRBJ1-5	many	TGTGCCTGGAGCCCTATTTCGAGGCAGCCCCAGCATTTT	CAWSPISRQPQHF
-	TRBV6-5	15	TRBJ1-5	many	TGTGCCAGCAGTTTACTCAGGGGAACGAATCAGCCCCAGCATTTT	CASSLLRGTNQPQHF
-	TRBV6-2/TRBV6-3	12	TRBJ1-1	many	TGTGCCTGCAGCCTCATTAGGGATGAAGCTTTCTTT	CACSLIRDEAFF
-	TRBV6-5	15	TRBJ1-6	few	TGTGCCAGCAGTTACTCGAGTAGGGGGAATTCACCCCTCCACTTT	CASSYSSRGNSPLHF
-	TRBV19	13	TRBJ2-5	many	TGTGCCAGTAGTATAGATGGGCGAGAGACCCAGTACTTC	CASSIDGRETQYF
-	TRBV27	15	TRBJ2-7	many	TGTGCCAGCAGCTCCTTGGACCAAAGGCTTTACGAGCAGTACTTC	CASSSLDQRLYEQYF
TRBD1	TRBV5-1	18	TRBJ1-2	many	TGCGCCAGCAGCTTGGGGGGGACAGGGATCGGACGAAACTATGGCTACACCTTC	CASSLGGTGIGRNYGYTF
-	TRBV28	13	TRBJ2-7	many	TGTGCCAGCAGTTTCCAGGGTATATACGAGCAGTACTTC	CASSFQGIYEQYF
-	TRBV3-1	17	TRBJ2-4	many	TGTGCCAGCAGCCAACCAGTCGTGGCGCTAGCCAAAAACATTCAGTACTTC	CASSQPVVALAKNIQYF
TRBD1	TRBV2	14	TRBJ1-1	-	TGTGCCAGCACCCCACAGGGGAGTATCGGTGAAGCTTTCTTT	CASTPQGSIGEAFF